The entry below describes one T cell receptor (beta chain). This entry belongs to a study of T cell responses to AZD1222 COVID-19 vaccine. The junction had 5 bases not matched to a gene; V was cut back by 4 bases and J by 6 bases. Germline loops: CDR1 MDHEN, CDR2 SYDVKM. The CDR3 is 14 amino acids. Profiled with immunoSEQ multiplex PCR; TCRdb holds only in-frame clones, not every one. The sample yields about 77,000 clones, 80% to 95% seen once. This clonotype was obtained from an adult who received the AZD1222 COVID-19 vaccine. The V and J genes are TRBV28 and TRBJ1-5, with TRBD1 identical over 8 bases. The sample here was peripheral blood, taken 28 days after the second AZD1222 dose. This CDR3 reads CASSWTGFGQPQHF. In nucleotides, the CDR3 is TGTGCCAGCAGTTGGACAGGGTTTGGTCAGCCCCAGCATTTT. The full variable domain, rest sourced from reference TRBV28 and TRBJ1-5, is DVKVTQSSRYLVKRTGEKVFLECVQDMDHENMFWYRQDPGLGLRLIYFSYDVKMKEKGDIPEGYSVSREKKERFSLILESASTNQTSMYLCASSWTGFGQPQHFGDGTRLSIL.